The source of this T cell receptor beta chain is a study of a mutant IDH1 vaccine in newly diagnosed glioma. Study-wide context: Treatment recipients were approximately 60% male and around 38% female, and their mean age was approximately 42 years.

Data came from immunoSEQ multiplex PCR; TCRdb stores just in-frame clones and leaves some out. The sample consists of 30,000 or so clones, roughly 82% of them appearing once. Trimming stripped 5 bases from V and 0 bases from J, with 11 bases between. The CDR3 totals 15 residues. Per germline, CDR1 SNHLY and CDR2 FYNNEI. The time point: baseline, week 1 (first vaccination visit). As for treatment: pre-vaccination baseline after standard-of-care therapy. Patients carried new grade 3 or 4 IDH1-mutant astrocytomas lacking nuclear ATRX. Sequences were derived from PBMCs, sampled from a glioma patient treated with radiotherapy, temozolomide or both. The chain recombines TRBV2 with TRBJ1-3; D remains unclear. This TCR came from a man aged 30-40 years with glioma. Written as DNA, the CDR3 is TGTGCCAGCAGTTGGGCTATTCCCTCTGGAAACACCATATATTTT. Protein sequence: CASSWAIPSGNTIYF.